The rows below give T cell receptor beta chains drawn from one sample of a study of T cell responses to AZD1222 COVID-19 vaccine. TCRdb's copy holds only in-frame clones and misses some; the assay was immunoSEQ multiplex PCR. Of around 100,000 clones in the sample, approximately 84% were seen once. Source: peripheral blood, taken on day 0 of AZD1222 vaccination. Source of these receptors: an adult in good health. The CDR3 runs from the conserved cysteine through the conserved F or W. D genes are given only for firm matches. Size is stated for part of the rows, as once, few or many counts, or as a class when the clone is expanded.

>TRBJ1-1|NA|TRBV18|NA
CASSLTGANTEAFF
TGTGCCAGCTCGCTCACCGGGGCCAACACTGAAGCTTTCTTT
>TRBJ2-1|NA|TRBV25-1|NA
CASSEWGASGEQFF
TGTGCCAGCAGTGAATGGGGGGCGTCAGGTGAGCAGTTCTTC
>TRBJ1-5|NA|TRBV6-5|TRBD1
CASNFETGVKPQHF
TGTGCCAGCAATTTTGAGACAGGGGTAAAGCCCCAGCATTTT
>TRBJ2-1|NA|TRBV7-9|TRBD1
CASSLRDRGRMWNEQFF
TGTGCCAGCAGCTTAAGGGACAGGGGGCGAATGTGGAATGAGCAGTTCTTC
>TRBJ2-1|NA|TRBV3-1/TRBV3-2|TRBD2
CASSQDLSGGYNEQFF
TGTGCCAGCAGCCAAGACCTCAGCGGGGGCTACAATGAGCAGTTCTTC
>TRBJ1-3|NA|TRBV30|NA
CAWSVSRLGNTIYF
TGTGCCTGGAGTGTGTCCAGGCTTGGAAACACCATATATTTT
>TRBJ2-1|NA|TRBV10-1|NA
CASSENGPVEKQFF
TGCGCCAGCAGTGAAAATGGGCCCGTCGAAAAGCAGTTCTTC
>TRBJ2-2|NA|TRBV6-6|NA
CASSHRMTATSGPGELFF
TGTGCCAGCAGTCATCGTATGACAGCTACGTCCGGGCCCGGGGAGCTGTTTTTT
>TRBJ2-1|NA|TRBV7-9|NA
CASSFSVNEQFF
TGTGCCAGCAGCTTTAGCGTAAATGAGCAGTTCTTC
>TRBJ2-1|once|TRBV4-3|NA
CASSQGSPNNEQFF
TGCGCCAGCAGCCAAGGAAGTCCTAATAATGAGCAGTTCTTC
>TRBJ1-6|few|TRBV28|TRBD1
CASTLGTANSPLHF
TGTGCCAGCACCTTGGGGACAGCCAATTCACCCCTCCACTTT
>TRBJ2-1|NA|TRBV29-1|TRBD1
CSSSSAEKGADEQFF
TGCAGCTCCTCCTCCGCAGAGAAGGGGGCGGATGAGCAGTTCTTC
>TRBJ1-3|NA|TRBV18|NA
CASSPPGLAGNTIYF
TGTGCCAGCTCACCACCGGGTCTTGCTGGAAACACCATATATTTT
>TRBJ1-6|once|TRBV7-2|NA
CASSLLGGKNSPLHF
TGTGCCAGCAGCTTGTTGGGGGGGAAGAATTCACCCCTCCACTTT
>TRBJ2-1|once|TRBV6-1|NA
CASSEGGAGYNEQFF
TGTGCCAGCAGTGAAGGAGGGGCGGGCTACAATGAGCAGTTCTTC
>TRBJ2-3|few|TRBV29-1|NA
CSAILDSLRTDTQYF
TGCAGCGCTATACTGGACAGCCTACGAACAGATACGCAGTATTTT
>TRBJ1-5|NA|TRBV6-5|NA
CASSYLGDQPQHF
TGTGCCAGCAGTTACTTGGGGGACCAGCCCCAGCATTTT
>TRBJ2-5|NA|TRBV18|TRBD2
CASSPSGSLLYQETQYF
TGTGCCAGCTCACCTAGCGGGAGCTTGCTGTACCAAGAGACCCAGTACTTC
>TRBJ2-5|NA|TRBV3-1/TRBV3-2|TRBD2
CASSQVPAGGLETQYF
TGTGCCAGCAGCCAAGTCCCAGCGGGGGGACTAGAGACCCAGTACTTC
>TRBJ1-1|NA|TRBV28|NA
CASSLRQLEAFF
TGTGCCAGCAGTTTACGACAGCTTGAAGCTTTCTTT
>TRBJ1-1|few|TRBV9|NA
CASSVVLNTEAFF
TGTGCCAGCAGCGTCGTTCTGAACACTGAAGCTTTCTTT
>TRBJ2-1|NA|TRBV28|TRBD2
CASSLPASGGNEQFF
TGTGCCAGCAGTTTACCGGCTAGCGGGGGAAATGAGCAGTTCTTC
>TRBJ1-2|NA|TRBV2|NA
CASSERRASGYTF
TGTGCCAGCAGTGAACGTAGGGCGTCTGGCTACACCTTC
>TRBJ2-1|NA|TRBV18|NA
CASSPPESNNEQFF
TGTGCCAGCTCACCACCGGAATCGAACAATGAGCAGTTCTTC
>TRBJ2-1|NA|TRBV21-1|NA
CASSKGNGRVYNEQFF
TGTGCCAGCAGCAAAGGAAACGGGAGGGTCTACAATGAGCAGTTCTTC
>TRBJ1-2|few|TRBV24-1|NA
CATSDSHGGYTF
TGTGCCACCAGTGATTCTCACGGTGGCTACACCTTC
>TRBJ2-1|NA|TRBV7-2|TRBD2
CASSPGTSGSLF
TGTGCCAGCAGCCCCGGGACTAGCGGCTCGCTCTTC
>TRBJ1-6|NA|TRBV6-5|NA
CASSYPGRTDPPLHF
TGTGCCAGCAGTTACCCGGGACGGACGGACCCACCCCTCCACTTT
>TRBJ1-6|NA|TRBV7-2|NA
CASSLEAWAGDNSPLHF
TGTGCCAGCAGCTTAGAGGCTTGGGCAGGGGATAATTCACCCCTCCACTTT
>TRBJ1-5|NA|TRBV7-2|NA
CASSLEGFQPQHF
TGTGCCAGCAGCTTAGAAGGGTTTCAGCCCCAGCATTTT
>TRBJ2-5|once|TRBV7-2|TRBD2
CASSHGLAGGLETQYF
TGTGCCAGCAGCCACGGACTAGCGGGAGGTTTAGAGACCCAGTACTTC
>TRBJ2-3|once|TRBV4-1|NA
CASSQGPGGAVVTQYF
TGCGCCAGCAGCCAAGGCCCTGGGGGGGCGGTGGTTACGCAGTATTTT
>TRBJ1-5|NA|TRBV7-9|NA
CASSSGDGSNQPQHF
TGTGCCAGCAGCTCAGGGGATGGGAGCAATCAGCCCCAGCATTTT
>TRBJ1-1|few|TRBV29-1|NA
CSASRGLHTEAFF
TGCAGCGCATCCCGGGGGCTACACACTGAAGCTTTCTTT
>TRBJ2-5|NA|TRBV18|TRBD1
CASSPQGQGSETQYF
TGTGCCAGCTCACCACAGGGACAGGGTAGCGAGACCCAGTACTTC
>TRBJ1-2|NA|TRBV5-4|TRBD1
CASSWTGVNYGYTF
TGTGCCAGCAGCTGGACAGGGGTTAACTATGGCTACACCTTC
>TRBJ1-6|once|TRBV6-1|NA
CASSEVVQGPNSPLHF
TGTGCCAGCAGTGAAGTCGTACAGGGACCTAATTCACCCCTCCACTTT
>TRBJ1-5|NA|TRBV15|NA
CATSRDRSAYSNQPQHF
TGTGCCACCAGCAGAGATCGGAGCGCCTATAGCAATCAGCCCCAGCATTTT
>TRBJ2-7|NA|TRBV10-3|NA
CAISESELADEQYF
TGTGCCATCAGTGAGTCAGAATTGGCAGACGAGCAGTACTTC
>TRBJ1-5|once|TRBV28|NA
CASSQDPSRPQHF
TGTGCCAGCAGTCAAGACCCATCTCGGCCCCAGCATTTT
>TRBJ1-5|NA|TRBV19|NA
CASSIPLLSQPQHF
TGTGCCAGTAGTATCCCCCTCTTAAGTCAGCCCCAGCATTTT